This T cell receptor (beta chain) emerged from a study of cytomegalovirus exposure and HLA in healthy donors. Study context: The early release's HLA-typed donors yielded 78 million or so unique TCRs. Study-level points and caveats: There were reportedly fewer N-insertions in an Asian-associated ancestry cluster than the approximately 600-donor mean, in a later analysis.

13 Jbeta primers and 60 Vbeta primers were used for the PCR. Data came from immunoSEQ multiplex PCR; TCRdb stores just in-frame clones and leaves some out. This sample has about 150,000 clones, with over 70% found just once. Details on this clone: Its specificity is not known.

Per germline, CDR1 SGHKS and CDR2 YYEKEE (reference sequence). There are 16 residues in the CDR3. The ends were cut back, 3 bases at V and 9 bases at J, with 24 bases in the middle. The chain carries TRBV5-5 and TRBJ1-1; D may be TRBD1 (5 bases). The sequence was collected from a man between 50 and 59 years old in good health and CMV-seropositive. Sample: PBMCs. This CDR3 reads CASSWTPRQSPFQAFF. Written as DNA, the CDR3 is TGTGCCAGCAGCTGGACGCCCCGACAGTCCCCTTTTCAAGCTTTCTTT.